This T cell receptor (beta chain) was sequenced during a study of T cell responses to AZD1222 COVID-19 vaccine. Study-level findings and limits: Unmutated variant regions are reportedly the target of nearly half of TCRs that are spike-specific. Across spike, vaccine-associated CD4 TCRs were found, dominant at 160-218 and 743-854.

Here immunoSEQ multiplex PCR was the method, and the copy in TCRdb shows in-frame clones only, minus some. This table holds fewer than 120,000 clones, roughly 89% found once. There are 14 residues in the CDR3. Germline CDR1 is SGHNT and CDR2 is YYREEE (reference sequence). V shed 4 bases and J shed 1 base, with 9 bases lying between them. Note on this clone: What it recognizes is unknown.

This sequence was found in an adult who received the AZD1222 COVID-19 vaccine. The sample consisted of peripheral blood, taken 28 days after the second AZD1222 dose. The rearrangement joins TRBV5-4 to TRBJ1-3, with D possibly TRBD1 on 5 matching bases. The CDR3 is CASSPQESGNTIYF. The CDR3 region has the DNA TGTGCCAGCAGCCCACAGGAATCTGGAAACACCATATATTTT.